This paragraph covers one T cell receptor beta chain sequence. Its target is not known. Sequencing of DNA taken from cultured CD4+ T cells relied on the Oncomine TCR Beta short-read assay. TCRdb re-derived calls from the PCR reads in MiXCR, one entry per CDR3 protein. This repertoire shows over 5,000 distinct CDR3 sequences, 35% to 50% found once; its top ten account for 60% to 70%. CDR3 size: 15 residues. Looked up from germline, CDR1 is KGHSH and CDR2 is LQKENI. V dropped 0 bases and J dropped 9 bases, with 15 bases sitting between them. This sample was included in a study of vaccination and CD4 T cells after COVID-19. As for the study in general: Post-vaccine sample collection happened at a median of about ten weeks after dose two, ranging 14 to 241. Cells were stimulated with overlapping spike peptide pools from SARS-CoV-2, HCoV-NL63, HCoV-OC43 and HCoV-229E.

The treatment: approximately nine-day PBMC culture with coronavirus spike peptide pools or control peptides (ViraFEST assay). Once peptide pools had expanded antigen-specific T cells, ViraFEST sequenced TCRs. Isolation of CD4+ T cells by negative selection took place after around eleven days of culture. The sequence derives from a human donor who had recovered from COVID-19. The rearrangement joins TRBV18 to TRBJ2-1; D may be TRBD2 (7 bases). The sample comprised CD4+ T cells from blood, cultured in vitro. The DNA for the CDR3 is TGTGCCAGCTCACCACCGACGAGGGGGGGCACTGAGCAGTTCTTC. It encodes CASSPPTRGGTEQFF.